This T cell receptor beta chain was recovered during a study of blood T cell repertoires in COVID-19. Study background: Collection of acute and convalescent COVID-19 samples took place in the United States, Italy and Spain. PBMCs, B-cell-depleted T cells, or T cells provided the cDNA or gDNA that made up the material.

Per the authors' pipeline: Nucleated cell counts were estimated from reference gene primer amplification. TCRdb's table, derived via immunoSEQ multiplex PCR, lists solely in-frame clones and lacks some. From that table come the V and J calls and clone size; the DNA was used to work out D and trimming. The table lists under 200,000 clones, around 86% of them singletons, with 5.5% to 8.5% in the top ten. V lost 4 bases and J lost 8; bases outside the gene matches: 8. Germline V gene data show CDR1 as LNHDA and CDR2 as SQIVND (reference sequence). The CDR3 spans 15 residues. The rearrangement links TRBV19 to TRBJ1-4; 9 nucleotides agree with TRBD1. The TCR comes from a woman over 75 in a cohort sampled during active or convalescent COVID-19. The material sequenced was peripheral blood. The CDR3 coding sequence is TGTGCCAGTAGTACCGAACAGGGGGCAGGGGAAAAACTGTTTTTT. Translation: CASSTEQGAGEKLFF. Full variable domain (remainder filled in from reference TRBV19 and TRBJ1-4): DGGITQSPKYLFRKEGQNVTLSCEQNLNHDAMYWYRQDPGQGLRLIYYSQIVNDFQKGDIAEGYSVSREKKESFPLTVTSAQKNPTAFYLCASSTEQGAGEKLFFGSGTQLSVL.